The entry below describes one TCR beta chain. The record originates from a study of blood T cell repertoires in COVID-19. V lost 0 bases and J lost 9; bases outside the gene matches: 5. CDR1 and CDR2 (germline): KGHSH, LQKENI. The CDR3 length is 14 residues. Data came from immunoSEQ multiplex PCR; TCRdb stores just in-frame clones and leaves some out. Of 65,000 to 90,000 clones listed, about nine tenths are singletons. The gene calls are TRBV18 and TRBJ2-3, with 8 positions matching TRBD2. The sequenced sample was peripheral blood. The sequence was collected from a young woman with acute or convalescent COVID-19. CDR3 loop: CASSPPLAGSTQYF. For the CDR3, the DNA is TGTGCCAGCTCACCACCTTTAGCGGGATCCACGCAGTATTTT. The entire variable domain, with the rest obtained from reference TRBV18 and TRBJ2-3, is as follows: NAGVMQNPRHLVRRRGQEARLRCSPMKGHSHVYWYRQLPEEGLKFMVYLQKENIIDESGMPKERFSAEFPKEGPSILRIQQVVRGDSAAYFCASSPPLAGSTQYFGPGTRLTVL.